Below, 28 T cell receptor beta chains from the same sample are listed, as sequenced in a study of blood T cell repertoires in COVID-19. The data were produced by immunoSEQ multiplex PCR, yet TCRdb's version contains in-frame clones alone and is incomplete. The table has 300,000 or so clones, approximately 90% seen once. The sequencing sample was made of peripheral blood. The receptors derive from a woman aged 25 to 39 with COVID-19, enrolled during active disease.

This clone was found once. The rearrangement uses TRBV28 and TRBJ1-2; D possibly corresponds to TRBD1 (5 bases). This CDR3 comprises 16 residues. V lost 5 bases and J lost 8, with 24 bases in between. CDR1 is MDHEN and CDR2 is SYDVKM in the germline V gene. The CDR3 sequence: CASSPGVGKAYRGYTF. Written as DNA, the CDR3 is TGTGCCAGCAGTCCGGGGGTAGGGAAAGCTTACCGCGGCTACACCTTC.

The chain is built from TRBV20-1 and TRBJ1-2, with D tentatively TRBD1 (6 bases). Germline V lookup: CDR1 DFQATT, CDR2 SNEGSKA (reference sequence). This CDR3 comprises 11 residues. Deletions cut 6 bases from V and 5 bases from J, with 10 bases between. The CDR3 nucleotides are TGCAGTGCGCAGGGGTTATATGGCTACACCTTC. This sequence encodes CSAQGLYGYTF.

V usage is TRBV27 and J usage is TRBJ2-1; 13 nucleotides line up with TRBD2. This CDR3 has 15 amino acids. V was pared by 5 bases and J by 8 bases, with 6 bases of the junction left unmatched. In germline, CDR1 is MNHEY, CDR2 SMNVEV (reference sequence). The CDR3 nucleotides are TGTGCCAGCAGTCCGTGGACTAGCGGGAGCTATGAGCAGTTCTTC. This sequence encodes CASSPWTSGSYEQFF.

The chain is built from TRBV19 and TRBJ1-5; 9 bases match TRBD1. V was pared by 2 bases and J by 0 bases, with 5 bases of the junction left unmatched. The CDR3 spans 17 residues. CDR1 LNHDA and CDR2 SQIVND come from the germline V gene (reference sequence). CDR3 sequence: CASSIRGQGYSNQPQHF. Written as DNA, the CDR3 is TGTGCCAGTAGTATAAGAGGACAGGGGTATAGCAATCAGCCCCAGCATTTT.

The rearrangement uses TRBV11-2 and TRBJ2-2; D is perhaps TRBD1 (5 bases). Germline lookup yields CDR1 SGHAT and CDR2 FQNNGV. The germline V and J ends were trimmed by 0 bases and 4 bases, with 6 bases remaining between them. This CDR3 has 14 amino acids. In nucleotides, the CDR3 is TGTGCCAGCAGCTTAGACAGGGCCACCGGGGAGCTGTTTTTT. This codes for CASSLDRATGELFF.

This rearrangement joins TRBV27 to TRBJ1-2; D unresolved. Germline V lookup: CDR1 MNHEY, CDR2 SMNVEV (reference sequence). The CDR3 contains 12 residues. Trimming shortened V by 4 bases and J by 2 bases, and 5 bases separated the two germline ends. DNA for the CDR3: TGTGCCAGCAGTTCGAGAAACTATGGCTACACCTTC. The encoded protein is CASSSRNYGYTF.

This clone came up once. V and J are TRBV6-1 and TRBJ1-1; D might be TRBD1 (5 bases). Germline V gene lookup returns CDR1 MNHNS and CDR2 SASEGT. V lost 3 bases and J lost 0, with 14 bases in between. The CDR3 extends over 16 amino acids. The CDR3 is CASSELGGLMNTEAFF. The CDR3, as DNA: TGTGCCAGCAGTGAGTTGGGGGGACTTATGAACACTGAAGCTTTCTTT.

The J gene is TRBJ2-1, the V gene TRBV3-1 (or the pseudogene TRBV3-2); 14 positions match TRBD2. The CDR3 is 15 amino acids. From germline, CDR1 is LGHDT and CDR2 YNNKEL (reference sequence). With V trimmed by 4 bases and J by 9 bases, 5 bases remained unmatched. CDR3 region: CASSPGLAGEFEQFF. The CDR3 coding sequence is TGTGCCAGCAGCCCGGGACTAGCGGGAGAGTTTGAGCAGTTCTTC.

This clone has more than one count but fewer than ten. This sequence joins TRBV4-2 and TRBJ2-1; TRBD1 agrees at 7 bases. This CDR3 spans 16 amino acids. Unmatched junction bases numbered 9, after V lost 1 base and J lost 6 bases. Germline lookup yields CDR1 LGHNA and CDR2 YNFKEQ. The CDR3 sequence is CASSQVGRGLSNEQFF. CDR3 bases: TGTGCCAGCAGCCAAGTTGGCAGGGGGTTGAGCAATGAGCAGTTCTTC.

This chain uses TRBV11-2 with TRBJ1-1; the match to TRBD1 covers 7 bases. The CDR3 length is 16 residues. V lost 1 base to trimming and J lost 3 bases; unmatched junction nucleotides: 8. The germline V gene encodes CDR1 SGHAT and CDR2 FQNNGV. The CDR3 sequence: CASSLVGGEVHTEAFF. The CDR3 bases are TGTGCCAGCAGCTTAGTAGGGGGCGAGGTCCACACTGAAGCTTTCTTT.

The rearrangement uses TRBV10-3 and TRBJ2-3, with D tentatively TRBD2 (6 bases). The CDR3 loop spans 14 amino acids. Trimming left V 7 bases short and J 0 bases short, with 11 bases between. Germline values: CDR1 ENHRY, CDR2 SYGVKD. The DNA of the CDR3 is TGTGCCATCAAGATAGCGGCTAGCACAGATACGCAGTATTTT. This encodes CAIKIAASTDTQYF.

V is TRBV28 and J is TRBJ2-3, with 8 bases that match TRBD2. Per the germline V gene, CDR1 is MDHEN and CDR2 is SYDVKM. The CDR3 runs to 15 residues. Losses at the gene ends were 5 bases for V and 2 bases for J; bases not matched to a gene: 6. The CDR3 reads CASSPQLAVTDTQYF. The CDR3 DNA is TGTGCCAGCAGTCCGCAACTAGCGGTCACAGATACGCAGTATTTT.

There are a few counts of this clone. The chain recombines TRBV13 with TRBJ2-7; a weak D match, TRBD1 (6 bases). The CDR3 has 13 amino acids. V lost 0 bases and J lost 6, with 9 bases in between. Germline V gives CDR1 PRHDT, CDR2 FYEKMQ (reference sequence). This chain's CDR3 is CASSLGRGREQYF. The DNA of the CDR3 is TGTGCCAGCAGCTTAGGCAGGGGACGCGAGCAGTACTTC.

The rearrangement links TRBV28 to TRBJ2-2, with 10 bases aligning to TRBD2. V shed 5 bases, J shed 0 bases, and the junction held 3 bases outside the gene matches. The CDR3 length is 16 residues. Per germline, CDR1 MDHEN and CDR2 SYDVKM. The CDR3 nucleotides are TGTGCCAGCAGTACGACTAGCGGGCCGAACACCGGGGAGCTGTTTTTT. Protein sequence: CASSTTSGPNTGELFF.

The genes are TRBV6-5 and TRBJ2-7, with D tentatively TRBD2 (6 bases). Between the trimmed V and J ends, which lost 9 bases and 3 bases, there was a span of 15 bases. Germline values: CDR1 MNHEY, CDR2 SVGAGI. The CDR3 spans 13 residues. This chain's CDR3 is CASLGGGGYEQYF. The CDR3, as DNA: TGTGCCAGTCTCGGGGGAGGCGGCTACGAGCAGTACTTC.

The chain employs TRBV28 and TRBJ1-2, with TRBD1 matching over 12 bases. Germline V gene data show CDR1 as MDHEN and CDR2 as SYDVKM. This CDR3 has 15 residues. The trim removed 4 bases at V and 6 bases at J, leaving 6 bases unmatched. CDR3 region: CASSYRDRGQDGYTF. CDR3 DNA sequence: TGTGCCAGCAGTTACCGGGACAGGGGGCAGGATGGCTACACCTTC.

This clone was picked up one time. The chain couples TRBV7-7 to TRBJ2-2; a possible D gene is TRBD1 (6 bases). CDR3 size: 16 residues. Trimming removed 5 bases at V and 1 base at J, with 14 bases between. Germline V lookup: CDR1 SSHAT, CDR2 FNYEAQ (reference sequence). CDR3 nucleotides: TGTGCCAGCAGCCCCCGCAGGGGACAGAACACCGGGGAGCTGTTTTTT. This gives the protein CASSPRRGQNTGELFF.

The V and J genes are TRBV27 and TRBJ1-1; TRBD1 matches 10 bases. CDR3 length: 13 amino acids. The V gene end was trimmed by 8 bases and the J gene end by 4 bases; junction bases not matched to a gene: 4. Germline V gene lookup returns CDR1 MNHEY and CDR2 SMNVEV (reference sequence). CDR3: CASGWTGGTEAFF. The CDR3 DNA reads TGTGCCAGCGGCTGGACAGGGGGCACTGAAGCTTTCTTT.

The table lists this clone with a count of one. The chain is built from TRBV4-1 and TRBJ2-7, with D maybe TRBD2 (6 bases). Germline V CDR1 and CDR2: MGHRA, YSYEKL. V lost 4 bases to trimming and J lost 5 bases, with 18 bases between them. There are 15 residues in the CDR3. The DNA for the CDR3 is TGCGCCAGCAGCCTAGGGAGGTCGGCGGTCGACGAGCAGTACTTC. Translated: CASSLGRSAVDEQYF.

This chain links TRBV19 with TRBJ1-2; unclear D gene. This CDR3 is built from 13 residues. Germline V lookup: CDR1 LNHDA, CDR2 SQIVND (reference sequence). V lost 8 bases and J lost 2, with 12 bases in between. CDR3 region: CASEGDKNYGYTF. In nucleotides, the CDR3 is TGTGCCAGTGAGGGAGACAAAAACTATGGCTACACCTTC.

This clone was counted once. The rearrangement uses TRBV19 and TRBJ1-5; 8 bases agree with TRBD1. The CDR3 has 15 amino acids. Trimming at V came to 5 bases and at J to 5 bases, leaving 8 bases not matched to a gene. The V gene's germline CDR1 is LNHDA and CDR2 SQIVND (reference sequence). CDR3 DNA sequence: TGTGCCAGTAGTTCCGGACAGGGTGGTCATCAGCCCCAGCATTTT. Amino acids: CASSSGQGGHQPQHF.

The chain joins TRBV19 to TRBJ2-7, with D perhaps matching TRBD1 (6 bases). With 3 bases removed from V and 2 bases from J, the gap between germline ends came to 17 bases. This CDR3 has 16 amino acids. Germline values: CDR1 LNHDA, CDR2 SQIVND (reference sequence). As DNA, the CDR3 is TGTGCCAGTAGTATTCTGGCAGGGGAATTTCCCTACGAGCAGTACTTC. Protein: CASSILAGEFPYEQYF.

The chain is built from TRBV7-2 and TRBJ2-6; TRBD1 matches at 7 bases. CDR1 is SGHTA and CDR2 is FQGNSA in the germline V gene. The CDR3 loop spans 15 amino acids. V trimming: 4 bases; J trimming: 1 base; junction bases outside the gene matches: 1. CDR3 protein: CASSSGQSGANVLTF. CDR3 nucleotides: TGTGCCAGCAGCTCGGGACAGTCTGGGGCCAACGTCCTGACTTTC.

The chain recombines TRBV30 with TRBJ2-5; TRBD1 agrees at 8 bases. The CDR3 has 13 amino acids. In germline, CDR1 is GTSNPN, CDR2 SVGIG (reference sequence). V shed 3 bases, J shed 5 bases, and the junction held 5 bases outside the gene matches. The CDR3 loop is CAWSAGGRETQYF. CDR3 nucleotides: TGTGCCTGGAGCGCAGGGGGCCGGGAGACCCAGTACTTC.

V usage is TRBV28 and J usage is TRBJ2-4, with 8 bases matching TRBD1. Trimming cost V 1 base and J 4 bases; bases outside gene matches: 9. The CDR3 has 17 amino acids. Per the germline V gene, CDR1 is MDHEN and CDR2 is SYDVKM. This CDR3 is CASSLSSIRQGKNIQYF. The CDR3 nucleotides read TGTGCCAGCAGTTTATCAAGTATCCGACAGGGGAAAAACATTCAGTACTTC.

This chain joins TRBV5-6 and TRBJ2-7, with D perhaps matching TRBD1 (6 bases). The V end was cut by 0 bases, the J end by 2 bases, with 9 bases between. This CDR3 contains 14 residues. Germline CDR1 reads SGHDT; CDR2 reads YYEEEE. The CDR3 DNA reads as TGTGCCAGCAGCTTGGAACAGGGCCCCTACGAGCAGTACTTC. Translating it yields CASSLEQGPYEQYF.

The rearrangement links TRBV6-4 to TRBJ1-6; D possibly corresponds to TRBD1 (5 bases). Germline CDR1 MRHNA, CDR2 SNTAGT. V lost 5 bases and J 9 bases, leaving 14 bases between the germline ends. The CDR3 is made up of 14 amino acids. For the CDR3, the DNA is TGTGCCAGCAGTTCGCAGGGAAAGGGTTCACCCCTCCACTTT. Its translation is CASSSQGKGSPLHF.

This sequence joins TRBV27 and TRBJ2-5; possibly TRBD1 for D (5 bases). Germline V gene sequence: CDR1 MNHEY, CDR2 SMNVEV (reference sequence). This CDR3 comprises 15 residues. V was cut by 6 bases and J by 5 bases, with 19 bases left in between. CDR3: CASRSQGSVWETQYF. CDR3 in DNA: TGTGCCAGCAGGTCCCAGGGATCGGTCTGGGAGACCCAGTACTTC.